This is a list of T cell receptor beta chains from one sample in a study of CXCR3-negative and CXCR3-positive naive CD8 T cells. From its re-call of the 5' RACE reads, TCRdb lists each CDR3 protein once, without DNA. The table lists around 66,000 distinct CDR3 sequences. Sequenced input: naive CXCR3+ CD8+ T cells from blood. Receptors were obtained from a human donor in good health. Some clones in this sample may be carry-over from other donors' samples. The CDR3 runs from the conserved cysteine through the conserved F or W.

>TRBJ2-7|TRBV19
CASSRSAGREQYF
>TRBJ2-1|TRBV9
CASSPGGSYNEQFF
>TRBJ2-5|TRBV29-1
CSVESEDIQETQYF
>TRBJ1-2|TRBV14
CASSLTELVTVYGYTF
>TRBJ1-2|TRBV4-3
CASSQDRTGIAGYTF
>TRBJ1-2|TRBV20-1
CSLEDTANYGYTF
>TRBJ2-1|TRBV2
CASIHQGALSSYNEQFF
>TRBJ2-2|TRBV19
CASSGPSTSGQGISGELFF
>TRBJ2-6|TRBV3-1
CASSQISQGGNSGANVLTF
>TRBJ1-2|TRBV20-1
CSARDLSNYYGYTF
>TRBJ2-1|TRBV28
CASSLLETNNEQFF
>TRBJ2-6|TRBV21-1
CASSNPTGGDRSGANVLTF
>TRBJ1-5|TRBV7-8
CASSFADSSNQPQHF
>TRBJ1-1|TRBV6-5
CASSYSRFDTEAFF
>TRBJ1-2|TRBV6-5
CASSYSWQGAVYGYTF
>TRBJ2-3|TRBV7-9
CASSFTGGKENTQYF
>TRBJ2-3|TRBV4-3
CASSQDYAVYSTDTQYF
>TRBJ2-3|TRBV29-1
CSAPSPGHGTDTQYF
>TRBJ2-1|TRBV6-2/TRBV6-3
CASSYPGLAGVYEQFF
>TRBJ2-1|TRBV28
CASRNRDSYNEQFF
>TRBJ2-1|TRBV7-9
CASSLEGRGASYNEQFF
>TRBJ2-7|TRBV6-5
CASITGRYEQYF
>TRBJ2-1|TRBV20-1
CSALRGDAYNEQFF
>TRBJ2-3|TRBV23-1
CASRNRTGTDTQYF
>TRBJ2-7|TRBV12-3/TRBV12-4
CASSDVAGIYEQYF
>TRBJ1-1|TRBV6-5
CASSTGPRRTEAFF